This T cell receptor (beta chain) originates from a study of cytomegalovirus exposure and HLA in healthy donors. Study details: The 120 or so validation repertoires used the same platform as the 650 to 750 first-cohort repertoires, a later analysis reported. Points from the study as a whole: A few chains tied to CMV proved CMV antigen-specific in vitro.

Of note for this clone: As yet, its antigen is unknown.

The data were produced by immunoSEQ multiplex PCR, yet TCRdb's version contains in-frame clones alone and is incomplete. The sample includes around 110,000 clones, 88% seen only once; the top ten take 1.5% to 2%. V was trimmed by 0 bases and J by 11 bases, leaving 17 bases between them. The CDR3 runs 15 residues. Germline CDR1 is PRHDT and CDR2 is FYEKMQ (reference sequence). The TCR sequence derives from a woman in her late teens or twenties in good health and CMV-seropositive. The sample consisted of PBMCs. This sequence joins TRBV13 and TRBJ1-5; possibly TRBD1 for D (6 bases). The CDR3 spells CASSLGGRGQSAQHF. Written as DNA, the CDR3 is TGTGCCAGCAGCTTAGGCGGCAGGGGCCAATCGGCCCAGCATTTT.